This entry lists 31 T cell receptor beta chains sequenced from one sample in a study of shared clonotypes between healthy human individuals. The table came from immunoSEQ multiplex PCR; TCRdb's copy has only in-frame clones and leaves some out. The sample lists over a million clones, roughly 96% occurring once. The sample comprised naive CD4+ T cells sorted from blood. The sample's subset: CD45RA+ positively selected. These TCRs come from a man younger than 40 in good health.

This chain connects TRBV21-1 to TRBJ2-7; TRBD2 was called by the table and not checked on the DNA. TRBV21-1 is noted as a pseudogene. The CDR3 runs to 15 residues. Here the CDR3 reads CASIPLSGPNYEQYF. DNA for the CDR3: TGTGCCAGCATCCCCCTTAGCGGGCCCAACTACGAGCAGTACTTC.

Concerning this clone: The sample holds other DNA sequences that translate to the same CDR3. The genes are TRBV27 and TRBJ1-2, with D possibly TRBD1 on 5 matching bases. The V end was cut by 0 bases, the J end by 5 bases, with 10 bases between. Germline V gene data show CDR1 as MNHEY and CDR2 as SMNVEV (reference sequence). There are 14 residues in the CDR3. Here the CDR3 reads CASSLSGGGYGYTF. The CDR3 nucleotides are TGTGCCAGCAGTTTATCTGGGGGGGGGTATGGCTACACCTTC.

V usage is TRBV6-5 and J usage is TRBJ2-7, with D maybe TRBD2 (6 bases). This CDR3 spans 16 amino acids. Germline lookup yields CDR1 MNHEY and CDR2 SVGAGI. V dropped 2 bases and J dropped 7 bases, with 21 bases sitting between them. The CDR3 sequence: CASSYVFVGGTGEQYF. The CDR3 DNA reads as TGTGCCAGCAGTTACGTGTTTGTAGGCGGGACTGGGGAGCAGTACTTC.

The chain recombines TRBV14 with TRBJ2-7, with 8 nucleotides matching TRBD2. The CDR3 is 16 amino acids. V lost 1 base to trimming and J lost 0 bases; unmatched junction nucleotides: 5. Germline-derived CDR1 and CDR2 are SGHDN and FVKESK. CDR3: CASSQGGRRTSYEQYF. As DNA, the CDR3 is TGTGCCAGCAGCCAAGGCGGGAGGCGTACCTCCTACGAGCAGTACTTC. The full variable domain, completed using reference TRBV14 and TRBJ2-7, is EAGVTQFPSHSVIEKGQTVTLRCDPISGHDNLYWYRRVMGKEIKFLLHFVKESKQDESGMPNNRFLAERTGGTYSTLKVQPAELEDSGVYFCASSQGGRRTSYEQYFGPGTRLTVT.

The chain links TRBV7-9 to TRBJ2-3; 10 bases map to TRBD1. The germline V gene encodes CDR1 SEHNR and CDR2 FQNEAQ (reference sequence). V trimming: 5 bases; J trimming: 3 bases; junction bases outside the gene matches: 8. The CDR3 sequence is 16 residues long. The CDR3 nucleotides are TGTGCCAGCAGCCCTGGGACAGGGGTCAAAACAGATACGCAGTATTTT. This gives the protein CASSPGTGVKTDTQYF.

The chain recombines TRBV6-5 with TRBJ1-5; tentatively, D is TRBD1 (5 bases). Germline loops: CDR1 MNHEY, CDR2 SVGAGI. The CDR3 covers 13 residues. Trimming stripped 6 bases from V and 8 bases from J, with 14 bases between. The CDR3 is CASRGTALEPQHF. DNA of the CDR3: TGTGCCAGCAGGGGGACGGCCCTGGAGCCCCAGCATTTT.

The chain has TRBV7-6 and TRBJ2-5, with D perhaps TRBD1 (6 bases). This CDR3 has 14 residues. The V and J ends lost 4 bases and 7 bases respectively, with 16 bases between them. Germline CDR1 SGHVS, CDR2 FNYEAQ. CDR3 nucleotides: TGTGCCAGCAGCTCCGGACAGTCGCAGGGGACCCAGTACTTC. It yields the protein CASSSGQSQGTQYF.

The chain uses TRBV18 and TRBJ1-2; D gene ambiguous. The CDR3 is 13 residues long. The V end lost 6 bases, the J end lost 8 bases, and 16 bases lay between the germline ends. CDR1 is KGHSH and CDR2 is LQKENI in the germline V gene. CDR3 amino acids: CASSPADSRGYTF. CDR3 coding DNA: TGTGCCAGCTCGCCCGCGGATTCGCGCGGCTACACCTTC.

This CDR3 is CASSSVGHVDEQYF. The CDR3 nucleotides are TGTGCCAGCAGCTCTGTAGGGCACGTTGACGAGCAGTACTTC. The genes are TRBV11-3 and TRBJ2-7; D unclear. There are 14 residues in the CDR3. The germline CDR1 and CDR2 sequences are SGHNT and YENEEA. V was clipped by 4 bases and J by 5 bases, with 15 bases between them.

The J gene is TRBJ2-1, the V gene TRBV7-9, with D possibly TRBD1 on 5 matching bases. The V end was cut by 5 bases, the J end by 8 bases, with 10 bases between. Germline CDR1 reads SEHNR; CDR2 reads FQNEAQ (reference sequence). The CDR3 spans 12 residues. The DNA of the CDR3 is TGTGCCAGCAGCCTCGACAGCGATGAGCAGTTCTTC. Translation: CASSLDSDEQFF.

The J gene is TRBJ2-5, the V gene TRBV28; tentative D call: TRBD2 (7 bases). Germline CDR1 reads MDHEN; CDR2 reads SYDVKM. The length of the CDR3 is 14 residues. V gave up 1 base and J gave up 5 bases, with 11 bases separating them. The CDR3 DNA reads as TGTGCCAGCAGTTTATTAGGGGGGGGTGAGACCCAGTACTTC. Protein sequence: CASSLLGGGETQYF.

This clone has a single count. V gene TRBV18 combines with J gene TRBJ2-1; tentative D call: TRBD2 (7 bases). CDR1 and CDR2 from the germline V gene are KGHSH and LQKENI. The V gene lost 5 bases and the J gene lost 5 bases, with 16 bases spanning the gap. The CDR3 length is 15 residues. The CDR3 nucleotides read TGTGCCAGCTCATCACGGACTAGGGGGGACAATGAGCAGTTCTTC. Its protein is CASSSRTRGDNEQFF. Full variable domain (rest looked up from reference TRBV18 and TRBJ2-1): NAGVMQNPRHLVRRRGQEARLRCSPMKGHSHVYWYRQLPEEGLKFMVYLQKENIIDESGMPKERFSAEFPKEGPSILRIQQVVRGDSAAYFCASSSRTRGDNEQFFGPGTRLTVL.

J is TRBJ1-4 and V is TRBV5-4; D is ambiguous. The CDR3 has 14 residues. Between the trimmed V and J ends, which lost 4 bases and 8 bases, there was a span of 15 bases. Germline V lookup: CDR1 SGHNT, CDR2 YYREEE (reference sequence). The CDR3 sequence is CASSIKDYAEKLFF. The CDR3 nucleotides read TGTGCCAGCAGCATAAAGGACTATGCGGAAAAACTGTTTTTT.

V gene TRBV5-1 combines with J gene TRBJ2-7; TRBD2 matches at 8 bases. The CDR3 has 14 amino acids. Trimming cost V 4 bases and J 5 bases; bases outside gene matches: 8. Germline CDR1 reads SGHRS; CDR2 reads YFSETQ. CDR3 DNA: TGCGCCAGCAGCCCGGGACTAGTGTCCGACGAGCAGTACTTC. The encoded protein is CASSPGLVSDEQYF.

This rearrangement joins TRBV6-1 to TRBJ2-7; D is undetermined. V was trimmed by 1 base and J by 0 bases, leaving 10 bases between them. The CDR3 loop spans 15 amino acids. Germline V gene lookup returns CDR1 MNHNS and CDR2 SASEGT. The CDR3 loop is CASSEELIVSYEQYF. The CDR3 DNA reads TGTGCCAGCAGTGAAGAGTTGATAGTCTCCTACGAGCAGTACTTC.

The chain has TRBV7-2 and TRBJ2-5; D not certain. This CDR3 spans 13 amino acids. The germline V gene encodes CDR1 SGHTA and CDR2 FQGNSA. Trimming stripped 1 base from V and 6 bases from J, with 9 bases between. CDR3 sequence (DNA): TGTGCCAGCAGCTTAGGACCCACACAGACCCAGTACTTC. It specifies CASSLGPTQTQYF.

V gene TRBV28 combines with J gene TRBJ1-2; TRBD1 might be the D (5 bases). V lost 3 bases and J lost 8, with 16 bases in between. The CDR3 extends over 14 amino acids. From germline, CDR1 is MDHEN and CDR2 SYDVKM. CDR3 sequence (DNA): TGTGCCAGCAGTTTCGATCAGGGTCTAAAAGGCTACACCTTC. As protein: CASSFDQGLKGYTF.

The chain employs TRBV5-5 and TRBJ1-2; possibly TRBD1 for D (6 bases). In germline, CDR1 is SGHKS, CDR2 YYEKEE (reference sequence). V lost 4 bases and J lost 2, with 12 bases in between. CDR3 length: 14 residues. The CDR3 coding sequence is TGTGCCAGCAGCCAAATCGGACAGAACTATGGCTACACCTTC. Protein sequence: CASSQIGQNYGYTF. The full variable domain, its missing parts supplied by reference TRBV5-5 and TRBJ1-2, is DAGVTQSPTHLIKTRGQQVTLRCSPISGHKSVSWYQQVLGQGPQFIFQYYEKEERGRGNFPDRFSARQFPNYSSELNVNALLLGDSALYLCASSQIGQNYGYTFGSGTRLTVV.

This chain links TRBV11-2 with TRBJ2-1, with D tentatively TRBD1 or TRBD2 (5 bases each). This CDR3 spans 16 amino acids. The V and J ends lost 4 bases and 8 bases respectively, with 21 bases between them. Germline V gives CDR1 SGHAT, CDR2 FQNNGV. CDR3 loop: CASSSGTNLFGDEQFF. The CDR3 DNA sequence: TGTGCCAGCAGCTCCGGGACCAACCTTTTCGGCGATGAGCAGTTCTTC.

The chain links TRBV7-2 to TRBJ2-7; possibly TRBD1 for D (6 bases). V lost 5 bases and J 1 base, leaving 12 bases between the germline ends. The CDR3 consists of 14 residues. Germline V gives CDR1 SGHTA, CDR2 FQGNSA. The CDR3 sequence: CASSPPDSSYEQYF. The DNA of the CDR3 is TGTGCCAGCAGCCCCCCGGACAGTTCCTACGAGCAGTACTTC.

The chain recombines TRBV28 with TRBJ1-1, with D tentatively TRBD1 (6 bases). Germline values: CDR1 MDHEN, CDR2 SYDVKM. The V end lost 3 bases, the J end lost 5 bases, and 16 bases lay between the germline ends. The CDR3 runs to 15 residues. The CDR3 sequence is CASSFPGERGTEAFF. The CDR3, as DNA: TGTGCCAGCAGTTTTCCAGGGGAGAGGGGGACTGAAGCTTTCTTT.

V gene TRBV5-5 combines with J gene TRBJ2-3, with 7 bases matching TRBD1. Per the germline V gene, CDR1 is SGHKS and CDR2 is YYEKEE (reference sequence). CDR3 length: 17 amino acids. Trimming at V came to 4 bases and at J to 1 base, leaving 12 bases not matched to a gene. The CDR3 is CASSTLTGAMGTDTQYF. As DNA, the CDR3 is TGTGCCAGCAGCACCCTAACAGGGGCGATGGGCACAGATACGCAGTATTTT.

The V call is TRBV2, the J call TRBJ1-3; D ambiguous. The CDR3 has 11 residues. CDR1 and CDR2 (germline): SNHLY, FYNNEI. Trimming pared 6 bases from V and 3 bases from J, leaving 3 bases between. The DNA for the CDR3 is TGTGCCAGCAGGTTTGGAAACACCATATATTTT. It translates to CASRFGNTIYF.

The chain carries TRBV29-1 and TRBJ1-2; D is unclear. V lost 7 bases and J lost 2, with 17 bases in between. CDR3 length: 14 residues. CDR1 SQVTM and CDR2 ANQGSEA come from the germline V gene. CDR3 protein: CSAQMLAGNYGYTF. CDR3 coding DNA: TGCAGCGCACAAATGTTGGCTGGGAACTATGGCTACACCTTC.

This sequence joins TRBV7-9 and TRBJ2-5; perhaps TRBD2 as D (7 bases). The V gene lost 0 bases and the J gene lost 11 bases, with 19 bases spanning the gap. The germline V gene encodes CDR1 SEHNR and CDR2 FQNEAQ (reference sequence). CDR3 length: 15 residues. CDR3 sequence: CASSLAGGGSVEQYF. CDR3 nucleotide sequence: TGTGCCAGCAGCTTAGCGGGGGGCGGGAGTGTGGAGCAGTACTTC.

The J gene is TRBJ2-3, the V gene TRBV11-3; 7 positions agree with TRBD1. Germline trimming cut 4 bases from V and 2 bases from J; bases unmatched to any gene: 6. The CDR3 totals 15 residues. The V gene's germline CDR1 is SGHNT and CDR2 YENEEA. The CDR3 protein is CASSSSTGVTDTQYF. In DNA form, the CDR3 reads TGTGCCAGCAGCTCCTCAACAGGGGTCACAGATACGCAGTATTTT. The full variable domain, with the rest looked up from reference TRBV11-3 and TRBJ2-3, is EAGVVQSPRYKIIEKKQPVAFWCNPISGHNTLYWYLQNLGQGPELLIRYENEEAVDDSQLPKDRFSAERLKGVDSTLKIQPAELGDSAVYLCASSSSTGVTDTQYFGPGTRLTVL.

The gene calls are TRBV28 and TRBJ2-5; possibly TRBD1 or TRBD2 for D (5 bases each). Trimming took 5 bases from V and 5 from J, leaving 21 bases between them. Per the germline V gene, CDR1 is MDHEN and CDR2 is SYDVKM. The CDR3 has 16 amino acids. CDR3 residues: CASSLGLGVTEETQYF. CDR3 DNA: TGTGCCAGCAGTCTGGGCTTGGGGGTGACAGAGGAGACCCAGTACTTC.

Here the CDR3 reads CALATNYNEQFF. DNA for the CDR3: TGTGCCCTGGCCACAAACTACAATGAGCAGTTCTTC. The chain joins TRBV28 to TRBJ2-1, with no clear D. V lost 11 bases and J 3 bases, leaving 11 bases between the germline ends. Germline-derived CDR1 and CDR2 are MDHEN and SYDVKM. The CDR3 is 12 residues long.

This clone was seen once. The chain carries TRBV5-4 and TRBJ2-1, with D possibly being TRBD1 (6 bases). Germline V CDR1 and CDR2: SGHNT, YYREEE (reference sequence). The CDR3 extends over 13 amino acids. Trimming shortened V by 4 bases and J by 7 bases, and 12 bases separated the two germline ends. The CDR3 is CASSRETGNEQFF. In DNA, the CDR3 is TGTGCCAGCAGCAGAGAAACAGGGAATGAGCAGTTCTTC.

This clone appeared a single time. The chain carries TRBV18 and TRBJ1-1, with 8 positions matching TRBD1. The CDR3 is 15 amino acids. Germline V gene data show CDR1 as KGHSH and CDR2 as LQKENI. V shed 3 bases, J shed 0 bases, and the junction held 3 bases outside the gene matches. The CDR3 loop reads CASSPLDRVNTEAFF. The CDR3 DNA sequence: TGTGCCAGCTCACCTCTGGACAGGGTGAACACTGAAGCTTTCTTT.

In its sample, this clone was seen once. The CDR3 nucleotides read TGTGCCAGCAGCCATCTAGCGGTTAGCACAGATACGCAGTATTTT. Translation gives CASSHLAVSTDTQYF. V usage is TRBV11-2 and J usage is TRBJ2-3, with 7 bases identical to TRBD2. The CDR3 has 15 residues. After removal of 5 bases from V and 0 bases from J, the junction contained 5 bases not matched to a gene. In germline, CDR1 is SGHAT, CDR2 FQNNGV.